This T cell receptor (beta chain) originates from a study of post-analysis software for immune sequencing data. The study's findings and limits: Controls had lower frequencies than patients of 4 or 5 TRBV segments, which included TRBV5-6, TRBV5-1 and TRBV20-1.

Libraries were made from TCR beta cDNA, and they carried unique molecular identifiers. TCRdb ran MiXCR on the PCR reads and lists one entry per CDR3 protein. The table lists almost 700,000 distinct CDR3 sequences, 55% to 60% of them singletons. This CDR3 comprises 11 residues. In germline, CDR1 is SQVTM, CDR2 ANQGSEA. In the case of this clonotype: What it binds is unknown.

The sequenced material came from blood. The V call is TRBV29-1, the J call TRBJ2-5; D unclear. The DNA end is more similar to TRBJ2-7, so the J call may be wrong. This receptor was identified in a girl between 2 and 10 years old with multiple sclerosis. CDR3 amino acids: CSVGRNYEQYF. Here the CDR3 DNA reads TGCAGCGTTGGACGGAATTACGAGCAGTACTTC.